This T cell receptor (beta chain) appears in the sequencing data of a study of OX40 agonist ivuxolimab in advanced cancers. TCRdb's copy holds only in-frame clones and misses some; the assay was immunoSEQ multiplex PCR. The sample has roughly 41,000 clones; roughly 86% are singletons. This CDR3 contains 13 residues. The germline V gene encodes CDR1 MNHEY and CDR2 SVGAGI. Germline trimming cut 7 bases from V and 6 bases from J; bases unmatched to any gene: 6. Sequencing was performed on CD4+ or CD8+ T cells sorted from blood, taken in a trial of the OX40 agonist ivuxolimab. The chain carries TRBV6-5 and TRBJ2-1, with 7 bases fitting TRBD2. The sequence was collected from an adult with an advanced solid tumor such as melanoma, head and neck, liver or kidney cancer. For the CDR3, the DNA is TGTGCCAGCAACCCGGGGGGTTTCAATGAGCAGTTCTTC. Its protein product is CASNPGGFNEQFF.